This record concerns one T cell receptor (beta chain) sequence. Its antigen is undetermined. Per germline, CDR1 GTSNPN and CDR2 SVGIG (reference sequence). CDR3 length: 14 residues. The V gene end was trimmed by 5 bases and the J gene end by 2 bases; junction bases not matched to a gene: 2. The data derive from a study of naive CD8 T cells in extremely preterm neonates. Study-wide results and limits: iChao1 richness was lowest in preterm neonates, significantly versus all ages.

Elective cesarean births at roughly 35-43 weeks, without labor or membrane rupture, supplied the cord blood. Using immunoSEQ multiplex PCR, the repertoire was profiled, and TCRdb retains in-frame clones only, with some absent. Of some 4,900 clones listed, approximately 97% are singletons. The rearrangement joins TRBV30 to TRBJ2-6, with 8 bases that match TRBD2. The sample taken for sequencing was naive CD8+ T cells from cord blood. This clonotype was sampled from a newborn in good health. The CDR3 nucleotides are TGTGCCTGGCACGGGGGGGCTGGGGCCAACGTCCTGACTTTC. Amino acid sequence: CAWHGGAGANVLTF.